The entry below gives a single T cell receptor (beta chain) sequence along with its context. Its antigen remains unidentified. The data were obtained in a study of identical twins. Regarding the study as a whole: Alpha sequences that were out-of-frame and twin-shared showed an excess of low generation probability. Models underestimated how often monozygotic twins shared out-of-frame TCR alpha.

Germline CDR1 DFQATT, CDR2 SNEGSKA (reference sequence). CDR3 length: 14 amino acids. Deletions cut 6 bases from V and 11 bases from J, with 25 bases between. TCRdb re-called the 5' RACE reads with MiXCR, one entry per CDR3 protein. This sample has 450,000 or so distinct CDR3 sequences, with approximately 24% found just once. This sample also appeared in a second study, on T cells expressing NK-cell markers.

The sequenced sample was CD4+ T cells sorted from blood. This rearrangement joins TRBV20-1 to TRBJ2-5; TRBD2 might be the D (6 bases). The TCR comes from a woman in her late teens or twenties in good health. CDR3 in amino acids: CSAPPGPPDGGQYF. The CDR3 DNA follows: TGCAGTGCCCCTCCCGGCCCCCCGGATGGAGGGCAGTACTTC.